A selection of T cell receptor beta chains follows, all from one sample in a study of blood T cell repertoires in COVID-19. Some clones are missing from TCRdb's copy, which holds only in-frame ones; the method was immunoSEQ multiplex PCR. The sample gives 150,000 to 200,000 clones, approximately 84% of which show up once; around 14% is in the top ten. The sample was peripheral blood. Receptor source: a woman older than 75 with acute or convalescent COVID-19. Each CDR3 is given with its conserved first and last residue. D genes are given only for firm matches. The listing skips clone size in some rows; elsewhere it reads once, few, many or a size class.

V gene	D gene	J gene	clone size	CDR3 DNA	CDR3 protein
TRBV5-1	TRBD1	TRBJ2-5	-	TGCGCCAGCAGCTTGGCTGGGACAGGAGGGCAAGAGACCCAGTACTTC	CASSLAGTGGQETQYF
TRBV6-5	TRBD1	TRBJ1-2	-	TGTGCCAGCAGTCCCCAAGGGACAGGGGCCAAAGGCTACACCTTC	CASSPQGTGAKGYTF
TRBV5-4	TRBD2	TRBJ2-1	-	TGTGCCAGCAGCTTGGGGGTGCGGGGACTATTCAGGAATGAGCAGTTCTTC	CASSLGVRGLFRNEQFF
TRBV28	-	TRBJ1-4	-	TGTGCCAGCGCAGATGAAAAACTGTTTTTT	CASADEKLFF
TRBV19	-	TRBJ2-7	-	TGTGCCAGTAGTATTAGTACCGTGACGGGCGAGCAGTACTTC	CASSISTVTGEQYF
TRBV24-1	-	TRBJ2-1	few	TGTGCCACCAGTGGTTCCACTCGATCCTACAATGAGCAGTTCTTC	CATSGSTRSYNEQFF
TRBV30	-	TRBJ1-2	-	TGTGCCTGGAGCCTTTCCTATGGCTACACCTTC	CAWSLSYGYTF
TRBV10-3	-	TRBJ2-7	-	TGTGCCATCAGCGGCCCTAGCTACGAGCAGTACTTC	CAISGPSYEQYF
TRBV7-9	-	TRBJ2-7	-	TGTGCCAGCAGCTTTGGCGGGACCCCCTACGAGCAGTACTTC	CASSFGGTPYEQYF
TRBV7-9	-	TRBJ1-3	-	TGTGCCAGCAGCCTAAGAAACTCTGGAAACACCATATATTTT	CASSLRNSGNTIYF
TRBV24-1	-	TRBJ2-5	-	TGTGCCACCAGTGACCCCGGACAGCCAGGAGAGACCCAGTACTTC	CATSDPGQPGETQYF
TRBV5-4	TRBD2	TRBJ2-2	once	TGTGCCAGCAGCGCCCAGCGGGAGGGCCGCAGGGGCGGGGAGCTGTTTTTT	CASSAQREGRRGGELFF
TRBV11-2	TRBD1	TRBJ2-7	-	TGTGCCAGCAGCTTAGGGGACAGTGCGGAGCAGTACTTC	CASSLGDSAEQYF
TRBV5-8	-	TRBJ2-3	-	TGTGCCAGCAGCTCAATCCGCACAGCAGATACGCAGTATTTT	CASSSIRTADTQYF
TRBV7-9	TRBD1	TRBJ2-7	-	TGTGCCAGCAGCCTTACAGGGGATGAGCAGTACTTC	CASSLTGDEQYF
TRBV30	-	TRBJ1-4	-	TGTGCCTGGGGGAAAGCGGCAACAGCTGGTGAAAAACTGTTTTTT	CAWGKAATAGEKLFF
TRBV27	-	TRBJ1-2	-	TGTGCCAGCAGTTTATTAGGGGGGGGCTATGGCTACACCTTC	CASSLLGGGYGYTF
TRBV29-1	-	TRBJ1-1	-	TGCAGCGCCCGTTCGGGGAACACTGAAGCTTTCTTT	CSARSGNTEAFF
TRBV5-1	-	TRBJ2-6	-	TGCGCCAGCAGGCCTACTACTGGGGCCAACGTCCTGACTTTC	CASRPTTGANVLTF
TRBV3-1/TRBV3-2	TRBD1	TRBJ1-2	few	TGTGCCAGCAGCCGAGGACAGGGCCTCCTCTATGGCTACACCTTC	CASSRGQGLLYGYTF
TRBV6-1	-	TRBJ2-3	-	TGTGCCAGCAGTGAAGGGATCTTAGCCTTTGGCACAGATACGCAGTATTTT	CASSEGILAFGTDTQYF
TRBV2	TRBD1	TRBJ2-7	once	TGTGCCAGCAGTCACCAGGGGACAGGGTCCTACGAGCAGTACTTC	CASSHQGTGSYEQYF
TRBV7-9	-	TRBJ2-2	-	TGTGCCAGCAGCTTATGGGAAGGGAGCAGCACCGGGGAGCTGTTTTTT	CASSLWEGSSTGELFF
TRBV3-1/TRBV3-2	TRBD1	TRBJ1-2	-	TGTGCCAGCAGCACCCGACAGGGTAACTATGGCTACACCTTC	CASSTRQGNYGYTF
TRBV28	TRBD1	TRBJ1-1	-	TGTGCCAGCAGTTCACACAGGGGTAGAGGGAACACTGAAGCTTTCTTT	CASSSHRGRGNTEAFF
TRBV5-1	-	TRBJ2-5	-	TGCGCCAGCAGCCAACGATCGGACCAAGAGACCCAGTACTTC	CASSQRSDQETQYF
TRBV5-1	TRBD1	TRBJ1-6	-	TGCGCCAGCAGCTTGGACGGGGGACAGCTTAATTCACCCCTCCACTTT	CASSLDGGQLNSPLHF
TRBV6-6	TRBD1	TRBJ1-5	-	TGTGCCAGCAACCGGGGACAGGTCAATCAGCCCCAGCATTTT	CASNRGQVNQPQHF
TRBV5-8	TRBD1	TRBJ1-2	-	TGTGCCCTGACAGGGGGAGGTCACTATGGCTACACCTTC	CALTGGGHYGYTF
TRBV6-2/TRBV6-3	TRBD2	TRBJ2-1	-	TGTGCCAGCAGCCCCCGGGACTACCCATACAATGAGCAGTTCTTC	CASSPRDYPYNEQFF
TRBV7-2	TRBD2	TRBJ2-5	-	TGTGCCAGCAGTTCCCAGCGGGGGGGCCCGGAGACCCAGTACTTC	CASSSQRGGPETQYF
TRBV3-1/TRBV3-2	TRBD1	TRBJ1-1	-	TGTGCCAGCAGCCGTCAGGGGGACACTGAAGCTTTCTTT	CASSRQGDTEAFF
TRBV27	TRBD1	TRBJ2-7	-	TGTGCCAGCAGGAAAAGCGGGACAGGGAACCCCAAGCAGTACTTC	CASRKSGTGNPKQYF
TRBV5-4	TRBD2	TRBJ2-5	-	TGTGCCAGCAGCTTTGGACTAGCGGGGGTCCAAGAGACCCAGTACTTC	CASSFGLAGVQETQYF
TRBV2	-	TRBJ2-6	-	TGTGCCAGCACCACTAACTCTGGGGCCAACGTCCTGACTTTC	CASTTNSGANVLTF
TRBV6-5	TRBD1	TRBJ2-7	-	TGTGCCACCGAGGACAGGCTCTCCTACGAGCAGTACTTC	CATEDRLSYEQYF